The clone carrying this T cell receptor (beta chain) was detected ten times or more. J gave up 3 bases and V 3 bases, and 2 bases lay outside the gene matches. The CDR3 has 14 amino acids. The germline V gene has CDR1 GTSNPN and CDR2 SVGIG (reference sequence). The data are from a study of T cells in Graves' hyperthyroidism and ophthalmopathy. Using RNA transcripts as the source, TCR beta CDR3 regions were amplified. The HTBI primer set served for first-round RT-PCR of the TCR CDR3. TCRdb reprocessed the multiplex PCR reads via MiXCR and lists one record per CDR3 protein. The repertoire holds approximately 200,000 distinct CDR3 sequences, with around 16% as singletons.

The genes are TRBV30 and TRBJ2-3; 11 bases match TRBD2. The sequence was collected from a man aged 35-49 years with Graves' hyperthyroidism. The sample consisted of blood. The CDR3 sequence is CAWRLAGGTDTQYF. CDR3 bases: TGTGCCTGGAGGTTAGCGGGGGGGACAGATACGCAGTATTTT. The variable domain in full, with the rest retrieved from reference TRBV30 and TRBJ2-3, is SQTIHQWPATLVQPVGSPLSLECTVEGTSNPNLYWYRQAAGRGLQLLFYSVGIGQISSEVPQNLSASRPQDRQFILSSKKLLLSDSGFYLCAWRLAGGTDTQYFGPGTRLTVL.